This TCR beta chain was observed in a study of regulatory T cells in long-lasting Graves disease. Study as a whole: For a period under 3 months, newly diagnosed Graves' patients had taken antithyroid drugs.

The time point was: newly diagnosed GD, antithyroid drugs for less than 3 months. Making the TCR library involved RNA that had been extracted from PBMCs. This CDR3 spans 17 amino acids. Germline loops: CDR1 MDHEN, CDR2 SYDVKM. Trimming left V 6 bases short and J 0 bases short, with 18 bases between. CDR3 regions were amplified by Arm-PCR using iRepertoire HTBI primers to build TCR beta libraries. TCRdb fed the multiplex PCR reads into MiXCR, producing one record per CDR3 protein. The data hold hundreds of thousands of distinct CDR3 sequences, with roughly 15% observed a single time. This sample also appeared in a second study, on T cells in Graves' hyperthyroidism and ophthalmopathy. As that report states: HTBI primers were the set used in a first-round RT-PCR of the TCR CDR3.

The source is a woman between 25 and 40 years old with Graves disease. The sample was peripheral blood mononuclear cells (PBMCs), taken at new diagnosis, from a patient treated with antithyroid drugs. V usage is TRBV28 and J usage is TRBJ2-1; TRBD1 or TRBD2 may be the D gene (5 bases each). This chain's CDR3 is CASSPWGLGSSYNEQFF. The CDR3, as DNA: TGTGCCAGCAGCCCCTGGGGCCTTGGGAGCTCCTACAATGAGCAGTTCTTC.